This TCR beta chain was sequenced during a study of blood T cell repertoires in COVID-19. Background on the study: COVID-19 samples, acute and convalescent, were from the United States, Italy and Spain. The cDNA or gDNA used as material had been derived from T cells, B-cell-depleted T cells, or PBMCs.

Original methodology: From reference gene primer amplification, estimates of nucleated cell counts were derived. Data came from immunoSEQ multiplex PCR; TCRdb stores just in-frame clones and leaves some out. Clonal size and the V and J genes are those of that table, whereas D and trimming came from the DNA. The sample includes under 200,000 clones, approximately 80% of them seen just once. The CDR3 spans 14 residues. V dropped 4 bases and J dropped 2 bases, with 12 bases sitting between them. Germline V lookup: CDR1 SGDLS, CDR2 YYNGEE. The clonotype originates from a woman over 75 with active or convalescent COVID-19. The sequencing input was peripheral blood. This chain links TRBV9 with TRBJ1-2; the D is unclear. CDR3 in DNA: TGTGCCAGCAGCCCCCGTGTAGCGAACTATGGCTACACCTTC. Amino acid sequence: CASSPRVANYGYTF.